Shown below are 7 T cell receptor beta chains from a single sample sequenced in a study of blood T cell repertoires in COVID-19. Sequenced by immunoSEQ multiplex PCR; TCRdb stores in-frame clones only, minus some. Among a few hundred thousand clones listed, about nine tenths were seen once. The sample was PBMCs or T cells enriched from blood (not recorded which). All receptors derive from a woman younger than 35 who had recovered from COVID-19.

CDR3 coding DNA: TGTGCCAGCAGCTTGAAAGTATCGGTCTATGGCTACACCTTC. Translating it yields CASSLKVSVYGYTF. The chain carries TRBV5-4 and TRBJ1-2; no clear D. V was shortened by 1 base and J by 4 bases, with 11 bases between the two germline ends. CDR3 size: 14 residues. The germline gives CDR1 SGHNT, CDR2 YYREEE (reference sequence).

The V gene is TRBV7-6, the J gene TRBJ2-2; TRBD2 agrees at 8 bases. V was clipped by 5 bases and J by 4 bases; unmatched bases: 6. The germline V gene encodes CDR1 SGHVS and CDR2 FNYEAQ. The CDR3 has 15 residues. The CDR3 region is CASSPGTSPTGELFF. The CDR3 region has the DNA TGTGCCAGCAGCCCTGGGACTAGTCCCACCGGGGAGCTGTTTTTT.

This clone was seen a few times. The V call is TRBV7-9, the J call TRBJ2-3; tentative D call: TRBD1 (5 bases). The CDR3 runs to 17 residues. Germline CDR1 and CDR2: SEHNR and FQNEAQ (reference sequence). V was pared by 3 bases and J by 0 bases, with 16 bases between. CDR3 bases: TGTGCCAGCAGCTTCTCCCCTGGGGCCTTCAGCACAGATACGCAGTATTTT. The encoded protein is CASSFSPGAFSTDTQYF.

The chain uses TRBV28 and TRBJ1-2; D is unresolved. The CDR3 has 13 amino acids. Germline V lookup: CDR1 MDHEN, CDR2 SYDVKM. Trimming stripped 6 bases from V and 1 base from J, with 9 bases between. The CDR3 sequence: CASRHRGNYGYTF. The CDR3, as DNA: TGTGCCAGCAGACATCGAGGTAACTATGGCTACACCTTC.

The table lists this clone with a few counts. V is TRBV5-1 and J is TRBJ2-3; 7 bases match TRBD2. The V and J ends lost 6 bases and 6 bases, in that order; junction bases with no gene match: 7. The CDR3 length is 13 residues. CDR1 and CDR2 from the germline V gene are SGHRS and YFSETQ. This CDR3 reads CASMSSGVDTQYF. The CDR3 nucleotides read TGCGCCAGCATGTCGAGCGGGGTTGATACGCAGTATTTT.

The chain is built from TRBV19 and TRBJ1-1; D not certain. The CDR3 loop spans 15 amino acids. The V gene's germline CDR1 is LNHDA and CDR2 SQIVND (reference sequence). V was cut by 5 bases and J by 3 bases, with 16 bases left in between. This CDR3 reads CASSLNILRDTEAFF. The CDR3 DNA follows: TGTGCCAGTAGTCTCAATATACTTCGGGACACTGAAGCTTTCTTT.

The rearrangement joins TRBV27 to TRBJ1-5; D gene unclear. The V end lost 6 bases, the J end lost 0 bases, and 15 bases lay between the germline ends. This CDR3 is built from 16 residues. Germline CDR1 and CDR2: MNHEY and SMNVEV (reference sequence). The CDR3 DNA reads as TGTGCCAGCAGACCCGGGAGATTCCTTAGCAATCAGCCCCAGCATTTT. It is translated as CASRPGRFLSNQPQHF.